Below are 29 T cell receptor beta chains sequenced from a single sample in a study of naive and memory T cell subsets. The beta constant-region primer was an equimolar mix of two oligonucleotides covering TRBC1 and TRBC2. Four rounds of PCR amplified the ligated cDNA using nested alpha and beta constant-region primers plus SP2. TCRdb called the UMI-ligation and nested PCR reads again in MiXCR, with one record for every CDR3 protein. The table lists about 150,000 distinct CDR3 sequences, approximately 22% of them singletons. The study, taken as a whole, reports: Especially in CD8 cells, naive repertoires contained a few larger clonotypes, possibly CD45RA-re-expressing memory cells.

No antigen has been identified for these receptors. Input material: naive CD4+ T cells from blood. These receptors were obtained from a human donor in good health.

The chain recombines TRBV6-2 or TRBV6-3 with TRBJ2-2, with a possible D match to TRBD1 (5 bases). The length of the CDR3 is 15 residues. Germline V gene sequence: CDR1 MNHEY, CDR2 SVGEGT. V shed 7 bases and J shed 1 base, with 13 bases lying between them. The DNA for the CDR3 is TGTGCCAGCACCACTTGGGGCCGGAACACCGGGGAGCTGTTTTTT. This translates into CASTTWGRNTGELFF.

This rearrangement joins TRBV6-6 to TRBJ2-3; no clear D gene. Germline CDR1 MNHNY, CDR2 SVGAGI (reference sequence). V lost 7 bases, J lost 1 base, and 3 bases lay in between. The CDR3 consists of 11 residues. The CDR3 coding sequence is TGTGCCAGCACCCGCACAGATACGCAGTATTTT. It translates to CASTRTDTQYF.

This clonotype was seen a few times. This sequence joins TRBV20-1 and TRBJ1-4; no definite D call. V lost 1 base and J 8 bases, leaving 5 bases between the germline ends. Germline V gives CDR1 DFQATT, CDR2 SNEGSKA (reference sequence). The CDR3 contains 11 residues. The CDR3 protein is CSARAREKLFF. In DNA, the CDR3 is TGCAGTGCTAGAGCACGGGAAAAACTGTTTTTT.

In DNA, the CDR3 is TGTGCCAGCAGTTTATACCCAAATTCACCCCTCCACTTT. It translates to CASSLYPNSPLHF. The rearrangement uses TRBV28 and TRBJ1-6, with D uncertain. V was pared by 1 base and J by 7 bases, with 5 bases between. Germline V gene lookup returns CDR1 MDHEN and CDR2 SYDVKM. CDR3 length: 13 amino acids.

The gene calls are TRBV7-2 and TRBJ2-3, with TRBD2 matching over 8 bases. Germline CDR1 is SGHTA and CDR2 is FQGNSA. The V gene end was trimmed by 3 bases and the J gene end by 6 bases; junction bases not matched to a gene: 5. This CDR3 is built from 14 residues. The CDR3 loop reads CASSFGRALDTQYF. The CDR3 bases are TGTGCCAGCAGCTTCGGGAGGGCCTTGGATACGCAGTATTTT.

The V and J genes are TRBV5-1 and TRBJ2-1, with D tentatively TRBD2 (6 bases). The ends were cut back, 0 bases at V and 2 bases at J, with 12 bases in the middle. The CDR3 is made up of 16 amino acids. Germline-derived CDR1 and CDR2 are SGHRS and YFSETQ. This CDR3 is CASSLGGVPAYNEQFF. DNA of the CDR3: TGCGCCAGCAGCTTGGGGGGGGTTCCCGCCTACAATGAGCAGTTCTTC.

The J gene is TRBJ2-1, the V gene TRBV12-3 or TRBV12-4; a possible D gene is TRBD2 (6 bases). Trimming pared 10 bases from V and 7 bases from J, leaving 20 bases between. The CDR3 is 14 amino acids. The CDR3 sequence: CATNGGGPANEQFF. Written as DNA, the CDR3 is TGTGCCACCAATGGGGGAGGCCCCGCGAATGAGCAGTTCTTC.

The rearrangement links TRBV30 to TRBJ2-7; weak D call: TRBD2 (5 bases). CDR3 length: 16 amino acids. CDR1 is GTSNPN, CDR2 SVGIG, per germline (reference sequence). Trimming took off 2 bases at V and 4 bases at J, with 21 bases between the two ends. The CDR3 DNA follows: TGTGCCTGGAGTCGGGTGAGTCGGATGAGGGCTTACGAGCAGTACTTC. Translated: CAWSRVSRMRAYEQYF.

This clonotype was counted between two and nine times. The rearrangement links TRBV28 to TRBJ2-7; D call uncertain. V lost 1 base to trimming and J lost 5 bases, with 6 bases between them. CDR1 and CDR2 (germline): MDHEN, SYDVKM. The CDR3 is made up of 12 amino acids. CDR3 in DNA: TGTGCCAGCAGTTTATTAATCCACGAGCAGTACTTC. Amino acids: CASSLLIHEQYF.

The genes are TRBV18 and TRBJ1-1, with a tentative D call TRBD1 (5 bases). V gave up 8 bases and J gave up 4 bases, with 14 bases separating them. Germline V gives CDR1 KGHSH, CDR2 LQKENI. The CDR3 contains 13 residues. The CDR3 is CASHATRGTEAFF. DNA of the CDR3: TGTGCCAGCCATGCGACTAGGGGCACTGAAGCTTTCTTT.

This clonotype was found a few times. The chain employs TRBV9 and TRBJ2-3; D ambiguous. V was cut by 0 bases and J by 1 base, with 9 bases left in between. CDR1 and CDR2 from the germline V gene are SGDLS and YYNGEE. CDR3 length: 15 amino acids. The CDR3 loop reads CASSVEASRTDTQYF. DNA of the CDR3: TGTGCCAGCAGCGTAGAAGCCTCCCGCACAGATACGCAGTATTTT.

Here the CDR3 reads CASSLKGNQPQHF. CDR3 DNA: TGTGCCAGCAGTTTAAAAGGCAATCAGCCCCAGCATTTT. V gene TRBV12-3 or TRBV12-4 combines with J gene TRBJ1-5; D uncertain. The CDR3 extends over 13 amino acids. V lost 2 bases, J lost 2 bases, and 4 bases lay in between.

This clonotype came up many times. The V gene is TRBV7-9, the J gene TRBJ2-1, with 8 positions matching TRBD1. The CDR3 is 16 residues long. V lost 4 bases, J lost 7 bases, and 12 bases stayed unmatched. Per germline, CDR1 SEHNR and CDR2 FQNEAQ (reference sequence). CDR3 DNA: TGTGCCAGCAGCTATGGACAGGGTCAAGGTCGGAATGAGCAGTTCTTC. This gives the protein CASSYGQGQGRNEQFF. The full variable domain, its missing parts supplied by reference TRBV7-9 and TRBJ2-1, is DTGVSQNPRHKITKRGQNVTFRCDPISEHNRLYWYRQTLGQGPEFLTYFQNEAQLEKSRLLSDRFSAERPKGSFSTLEIQRTEQGDSAMYLCASSYGQGQGRNEQFFGPGTRLTVL.

V gene TRBV18 combines with J gene TRBJ2-1, with 10 bases lining up with TRBD2. This CDR3 region has 17 residues. With V trimmed by 1 base and J by 0 bases, 3 bases remained unmatched. Germline-derived CDR1 and CDR2 are KGHSH and LQKENI. CDR3 DNA sequence: TGTGCCAGCTCACCACTGGCTAGCGGGAGCTCCTACAATGAGCAGTTCTTC. Encoded protein: CASSPLASGSSYNEQFF. Drawing the rest from reference TRBV18 and TRBJ2-1, the complete variable domain is NAGVMQNPRHLVRRRGQEARLRCSPMKGHSHVYWYRQLPEEGLKFMVYLQKENIIDESGMPKERFSAEFPKEGPSILRIQQVVRGDSAAYFCASSPLASGSSYNEQFFGPGTRLTVL.

This clonotype was counted only a few times. The chain carries TRBV20-1 and TRBJ2-1, with TRBD2 identical over 12 bases. The CDR3 consists of 14 residues. Germline assignment: CDR1 DFQATT and CDR2 SNEGSKA (reference sequence). V lost 4 bases to trimming and J lost 7 bases; unmatched junction nucleotides: 5. As DNA, the CDR3 is TGCAGTGCTACTAGCGGGAGGGCGGGGAATGAGCAGTTCTTC. Encoded protein: CSATSGRAGNEQFF.

This clonotype was seen repeatedly, ten times or more. The chain uses TRBV6-6 and TRBJ2-7, with TRBD2 as a possible D gene (6 bases). In germline, CDR1 is MNHNY, CDR2 SVGAGI (reference sequence). V was pared by 6 bases and J by 9 bases, with 15 bases between. There are 12 residues in the CDR3. CDR3 bases: TGTGCCAGCAGGGACCGGGGGAAATTGCAGTACTTC. It is translated as CASRDRGKLQYF.

The chain has TRBV3-1 and TRBJ1-4, with D perhaps TRBD1 (5 bases). The CDR3 spans 16 residues. V gave up 0 bases and J gave up 8 bases, with 16 bases separating them. Germline V gives CDR1 LGHDT, CDR2 YNNKEL (reference sequence). The CDR3 region is CASSQDSGAGNEKLFF. The CDR3 DNA is TGTGCCAGCAGCCAAGACTCCGGGGCAGGGAACGAAAAACTGTTTTTT. The full variable domain, with the rest looked up from reference TRBV3-1 and TRBJ1-4, is DTAVSQTPKYLVTQMGNDKSIKCEQNLGHDTMYWYKQDSKKFLKIMFSYNNKELIINETVPNRFSPKSPDKAHLNLHINSLELGDSAVYFCASSQDSGAGNEKLFFGSGTQLSVL.

This sequence joins TRBV30 and TRBJ2-1; D is perhaps TRBD1 or TRBD2 (5 bases each). Trimming pared 2 bases from V and 0 bases from J, leaving 11 bases between. Germline V gives CDR1 GTSNPN, CDR2 SVGIG (reference sequence). The CDR3 has 15 amino acids. The CDR3 DNA is TGTGCCTGGAGTTCCGGGGCTGGCTCCTACAATGAGCAGTTCTTC. This sequence encodes CAWSSGAGSYNEQFF.

This CDR3 reads CASSKTDNEQFF. In nucleotides, the CDR3 is TGTGCCAGCAGTAAGACAGACAATGAGCAGTTCTTC. V is TRBV3-1 and J is TRBJ2-1; D possibly corresponds to TRBD1 (5 bases). CDR3 length: 12 amino acids. The V gene's germline CDR1 is LGHDT and CDR2 YNNKEL (reference sequence). The V and J ends lost 6 bases and 5 bases respectively, with 8 bases between them.

The genes are TRBV6-1 and TRBJ2-1, with D perhaps matching TRBD2 (6 bases). This CDR3 has 14 residues. Germline CDR1 MNHNS, CDR2 SASEGT. The germline V and J ends were trimmed by 4 bases and 9 bases, with 16 bases remaining between them. The CDR3 protein is CASSVLAGRGEQFF. CDR3 coding DNA: TGTGCCAGCAGTGTCCTTGCGGGAAGGGGTGAGCAGTTCTTC.

This clonotype was counted between two and nine times. The gene calls are TRBV6-2 or TRBV6-3 and TRBJ1-1, with D tentatively TRBD1 (6 bases). Trimming pared 2 bases from V and 8 bases from J, leaving 15 bases between. Germline lookup yields CDR1 MNHEY and CDR2 SVGEGT. There are 14 residues in the CDR3. DNA of the CDR3: TGTGCCAGCAGTTACCAAAGACAGGTCCCGGAAGCTTTCTTT. Its protein is CASSYQRQVPEAFF.

V gene TRBV4-1 combines with J gene TRBJ2-7, with D unresolved. Trimming removed 1 base from V and 6 bases from J, with 16 bases in between. From germline, CDR1 is MGHRA and CDR2 YSYEKL. This CDR3 is 15 amino acids long. This CDR3 reads CASSQGLGFSREQYF. The CDR3 nucleotides read TGCGCCAGCAGCCAAGGCCTGGGGTTTTCCCGCGAGCAGTACTTC.

V usage is TRBV3-1 and J usage is TRBJ1-4; D is unclear. The V gene's germline CDR1 is LGHDT and CDR2 YNNKEL (reference sequence). The CDR3 extends over 14 amino acids. Trimming stripped 1 base from V and 4 bases from J, with 7 bases between. The CDR3 DNA follows: TGTGCCAGCAGCCAAGGGCCGCTTAATGAAAAACTGTTTTTT. Protein product: CASSQGPLNEKLFF.

At least ten counts were recorded for this clonotype. The chain employs TRBV28 and TRBJ1-5; maybe TRBD1 (5 bases). The CDR3 has 12 amino acids. The germline V gene has CDR1 MDHEN and CDR2 SYDVKM. The V gene lost 4 bases and the J gene lost 6 bases, with 7 bases spanning the gap. The CDR3 DNA follows: TGTGCCAGCAGTTCCAGGGTTCAGCCCCAGCATTTT. This codes for CASSSRVQPQHF.

The chain combines TRBV29-1 with TRBJ1-1; 7 nucleotides agree with TRBD1. V was pared by 5 bases and J by 0 bases, with 3 bases of the junction left unmatched. The germline gives CDR1 SQVTM, CDR2 ANQGSEA. This CDR3 is 13 amino acids long. CDR3 sequence reads: CSVRGLMNTEAFF. CDR3 DNA sequence: TGCAGCGTTAGGGGGCTCATGAACACTGAAGCTTTCTTT. Using reference TRBV29-1 and TRBJ1-1 for the parts outside the CDR3, the full variable domain is SAVISQKPSRDICQRGTSLTIQCQVDSQVTMMFWYRQQPGQSLTLIATANQGSEATYESGFVIDKFPISRPNLTFSTLTVSNMSPEDSSIYLCSVRGLMNTEAFFGQGTRLTVV.

This clonotype was detected only once. The chain combines TRBV7-8 with TRBJ2-5, with 8 bases aligning to TRBD1. The CDR3 loop spans 14 amino acids. Germline V lookup: CDR1 SGHVS, CDR2 FQNEAQ. Trimming removed 5 bases from V and 5 bases from J; junction bases left unmatched: 7. The DNA for the CDR3 is TGTGCCAGCAGCACCCTGACAGGGGTGGAGACCCAGTACTTC. Its protein product is CASSTLTGVETQYF.

This clonotype was detected only a few times. The chain employs TRBV2 and TRBJ2-1; 10 bases fit TRBD2. Germline CDR1 and CDR2: SNHLY and FYNNEI. This CDR3 region has 14 residues. Losses at the gene ends were 9 bases for V and 9 bases for J; bases not matched to a gene: 11. The CDR3 loop is CARSWLAGEGEQFF. The CDR3 nucleotides read TGTGCCAGATCCTGGCTAGCGGGAGAGGGTGAGCAGTTCTTC.

This chain connects TRBV18 to TRBJ2-5; D is undetermined. Germline-derived CDR1 and CDR2 are KGHSH and LQKENI. CDR3 length: 13 residues. The germline V and J ends were trimmed by 0 bases and 5 bases, with 7 bases remaining between them. The CDR3 sequence: CASSPPNKETQYF. CDR3 DNA sequence: TGTGCCAGCTCACCACCTAATAAGGAGACCCAGTACTTC.

This clonotype was seen only a few times. V usage is TRBV6-5 and J usage is TRBJ2-5, with TRBD2 identical over 10 bases. Germline V gene sequence: CDR1 MNHEY, CDR2 SVGAGI. The CDR3 length is 15 residues. The V segment lost 2 bases and the J segment 5 bases; nucleotides outside the gene matches: 5. The CDR3, as DNA: TGTGCCAGCAGTTACACACTAGCGGGATGGGAGACCCAGTACTTC. Residues: CASSYTLAGWETQYF.